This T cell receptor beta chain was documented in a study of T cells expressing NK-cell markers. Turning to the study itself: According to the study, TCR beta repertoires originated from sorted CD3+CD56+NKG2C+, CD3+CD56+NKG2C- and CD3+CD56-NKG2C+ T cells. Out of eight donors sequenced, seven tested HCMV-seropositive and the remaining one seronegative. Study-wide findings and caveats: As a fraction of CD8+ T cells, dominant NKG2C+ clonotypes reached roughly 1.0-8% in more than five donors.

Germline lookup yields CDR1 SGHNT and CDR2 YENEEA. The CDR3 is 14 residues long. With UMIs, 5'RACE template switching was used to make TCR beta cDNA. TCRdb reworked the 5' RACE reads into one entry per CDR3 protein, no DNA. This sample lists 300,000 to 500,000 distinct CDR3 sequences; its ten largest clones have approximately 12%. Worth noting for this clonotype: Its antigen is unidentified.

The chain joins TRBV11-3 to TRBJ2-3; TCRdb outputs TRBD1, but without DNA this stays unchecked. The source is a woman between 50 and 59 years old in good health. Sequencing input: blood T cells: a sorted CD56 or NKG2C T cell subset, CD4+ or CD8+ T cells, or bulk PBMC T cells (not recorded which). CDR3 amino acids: CASSSPERSDTQYF.